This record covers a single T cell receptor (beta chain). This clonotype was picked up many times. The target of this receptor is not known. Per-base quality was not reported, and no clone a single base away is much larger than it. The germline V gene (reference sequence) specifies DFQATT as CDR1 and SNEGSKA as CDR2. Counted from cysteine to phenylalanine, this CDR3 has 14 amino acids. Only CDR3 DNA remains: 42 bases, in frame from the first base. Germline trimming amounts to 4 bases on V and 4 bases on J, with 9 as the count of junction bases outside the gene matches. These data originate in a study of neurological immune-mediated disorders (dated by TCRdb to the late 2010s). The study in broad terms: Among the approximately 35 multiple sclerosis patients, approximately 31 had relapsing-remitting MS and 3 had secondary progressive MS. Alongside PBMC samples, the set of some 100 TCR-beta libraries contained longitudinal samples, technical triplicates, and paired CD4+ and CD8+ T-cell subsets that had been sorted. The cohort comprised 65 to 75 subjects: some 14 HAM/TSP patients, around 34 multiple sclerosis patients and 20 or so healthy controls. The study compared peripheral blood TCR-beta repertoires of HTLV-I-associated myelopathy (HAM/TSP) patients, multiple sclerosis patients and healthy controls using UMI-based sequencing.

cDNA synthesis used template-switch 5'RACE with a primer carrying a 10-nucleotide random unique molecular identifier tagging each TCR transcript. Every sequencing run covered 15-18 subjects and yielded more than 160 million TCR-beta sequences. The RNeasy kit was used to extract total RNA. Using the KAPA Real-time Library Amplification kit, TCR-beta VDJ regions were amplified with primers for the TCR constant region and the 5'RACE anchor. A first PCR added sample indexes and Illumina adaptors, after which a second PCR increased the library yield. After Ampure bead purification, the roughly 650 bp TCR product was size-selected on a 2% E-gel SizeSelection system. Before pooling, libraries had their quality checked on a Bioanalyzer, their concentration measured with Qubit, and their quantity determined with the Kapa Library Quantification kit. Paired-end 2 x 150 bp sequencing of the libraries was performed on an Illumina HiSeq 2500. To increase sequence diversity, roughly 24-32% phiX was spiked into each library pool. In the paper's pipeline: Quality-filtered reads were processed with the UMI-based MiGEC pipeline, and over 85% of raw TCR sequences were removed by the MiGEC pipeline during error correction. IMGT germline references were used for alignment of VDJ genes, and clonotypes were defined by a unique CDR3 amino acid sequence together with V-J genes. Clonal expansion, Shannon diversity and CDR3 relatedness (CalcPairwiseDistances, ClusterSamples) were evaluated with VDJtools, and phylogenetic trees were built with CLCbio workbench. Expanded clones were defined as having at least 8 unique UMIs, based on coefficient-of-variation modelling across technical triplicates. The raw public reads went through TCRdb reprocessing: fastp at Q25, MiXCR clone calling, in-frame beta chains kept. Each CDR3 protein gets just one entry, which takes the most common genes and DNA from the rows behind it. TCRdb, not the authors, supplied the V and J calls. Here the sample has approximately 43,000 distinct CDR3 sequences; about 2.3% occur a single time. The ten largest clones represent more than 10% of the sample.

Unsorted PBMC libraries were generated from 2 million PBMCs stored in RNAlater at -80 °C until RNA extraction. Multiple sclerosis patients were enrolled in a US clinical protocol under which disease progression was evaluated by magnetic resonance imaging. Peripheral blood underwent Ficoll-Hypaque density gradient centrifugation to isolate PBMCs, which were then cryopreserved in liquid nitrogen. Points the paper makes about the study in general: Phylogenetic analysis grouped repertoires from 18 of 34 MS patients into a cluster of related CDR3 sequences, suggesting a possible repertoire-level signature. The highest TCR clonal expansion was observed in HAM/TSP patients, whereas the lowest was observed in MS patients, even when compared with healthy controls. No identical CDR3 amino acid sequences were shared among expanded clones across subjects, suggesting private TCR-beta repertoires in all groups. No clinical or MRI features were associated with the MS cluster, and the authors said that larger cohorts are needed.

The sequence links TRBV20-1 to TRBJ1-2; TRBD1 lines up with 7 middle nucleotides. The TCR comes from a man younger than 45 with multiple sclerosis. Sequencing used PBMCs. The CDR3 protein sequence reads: CSATRPTGRYGYTF. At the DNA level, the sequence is TGCAGTGCTACTCGACCGACAGGGCGCTATGGCTACACCTTC.